Listed below are T cell receptor beta chains from one sample, sequenced in a study of response to subunit inactivated influenza vaccine. One entry per CDR3 protein, called by TCRdb with MiXCR from the RT-PCR reads. The table shows approximately 170,000 distinct CDR3 sequences, with 13% to 15% occurring only once. Sequenced here: CD8+ T cells sorted from PBMCs, sampled about 5 days after vaccination. The receptors stem from a man aged 50 to 59 who received an inactivated influenza vaccine. Both conserved end residues are part of each CDR3. Fields, in order: V gene, D gene, J gene, clone size, CDR3 protein, CDR3 DNA. A D gene is named only where the DNA matches it firmly. Not all rows give a size; the values are once, few, many and, for expanded clones, a class.

>TRBV29-1|NA|TRBJ2-5|many
CSVDPRDGQETQYF
TGCAGCGTTGATCCCAGGGACGGCCAAGAGACCCAGTACTTC
>TRBV20-1|NA|TRBJ2-1|NA
CSVPRGNEQFF
TGCAGTGTCCCTCGGGGGAATGAGCAGTTCTTC
>TRBV4-3|TRBD2|TRBJ2-7|NA
CASSQDLEREFGDEQYF
TGCGCCAGCAGCCAAGATCTTGAGCGGGAGTTCGGAGACGAGCAGTACTTC
>TRBV5-1|TRBD1|TRBJ2-7|few
CASSTQGANSLGIYEQYF
TGCGCCAGCAGCACACAGGGGGCGAATAGTTTGGGCATCTACGAGCAGTACTTC
>TRBV5-6|NA|TRBJ2-7|few
CASSLQGNEQYF
TGTGCCAGCAGCTTGCAGGGTAACGAGCAGTACTTC
>TRBV12-3/TRBV12-4|NA|TRBJ2-7|NA
CASSKAGYTYEQYF
TGTGCCAGCAGTAAGGCGGGGTATACCTACGAGCAGTACTTC
>TRBV12-3/TRBV12-4|NA|TRBJ2-3|few
CASSPTWVAESTDTQYF
TGTGCCAGCAGCCCTACGTGGGTAGCGGAGAGCACAGATACGCAGTATTTT
>TRBV20-1|NA|TRBJ2-7|NA
CSATHFREVTNEQYF
TGCAGTGCTACCCACTTCAGGGAGGTGACTAACGAGCAGTACTTC
>TRBV5-1|NA|TRBJ2-5|few
CASSLAQGTRQETQYF
TGCGCCAGCAGCTTGGCCCAGGGGACACGCCAAGAGACCCAGTACTTC
>TRBV7-9|NA|TRBJ2-5|NA
CASSSPRDGVSQETQYF
TGTGCCAGCAGCTCCCCCCGGGACGGCGTAAGCCAAGAGACCCAGTACTTC
>TRBV20-1|NA|TRBJ2-1|NA
CSARPYNEQFF
TGCAGTGCTAGGCCCTACAATGAGCAGTTCTTC
>TRBV2|NA|TRBJ2-2|few
CASSRIVRGANTGELFF
TGTGCCAGCAGCCGCATAGTCCGGGGGGCCAACACCGGGGAGCTGTTTTTT
>TRBV5-1|NA|TRBJ2-6|few
CASSFPGTPGANVLTF
TGCGCCAGCAGCTTTCCAGGGACCCCTGGGGCCAACGTCCTGACTTTC
>TRBV10-3|TRBD1|TRBJ2-7|few
CAINPGQGAYEQYF
TGTGCCATCAACCCGGGACAGGGGGCCTACGAGCAGTACTTC
>TRBV4-2|TRBD1|TRBJ1-5|few
CASSQDSTGDSQPQHF
TGTGCCAGCAGCCAAGATAGTACAGGGGATAGTCAGCCCCAGCATTTT
>TRBV20-1|NA|TRBJ2-1|few
CSARDLASGNNEQFF
TGCAGTGCTAGAGATCTCGCGTCGGGGAACAATGAGCAGTTCTTC
>TRBV6-2/TRBV6-3|NA|TRBJ1-5|few
CASSYLDSLNQPQHF
TGTGCCAGCAGTTACCTGGACAGCCTTAATCAGCCCCAGCATTTT
>TRBV28|TRBD1|TRBJ1-5|few
CASSPTGRDQPQHF
TGTGCCAGCAGTCCGACAGGGAGGGATCAGCCCCAGCATTTT
>TRBV7-9|TRBD1|TRBJ2-1|few
CASSPGQGSYNEQFF
TGTGCCAGCAGCCCGGGACAGGGTTCATACAATGAGCAGTTCTTC
>TRBV19|NA|TRBJ2-1|few
CASSIYLSNEQFF
TGTGCCAGTAGTATATATCTTTCCAATGAGCAGTTCTTC
>TRBV20-1|NA|TRBJ1-5|NA
CSARTQGGGATQHF
TGCAGTGCTAGAACCCAGGGAGGCGGCGCGACCCAGCATTTT
>TRBV6-1|NA|TRBJ1-2|NA
CASSLGHLNYGYTF
TGTGCCAGCAGTCTCGGACACCTTAACTATGGCTACACCTTC
>TRBV5-1|TRBD1|TRBJ1-1|NA
CASSLTGGSEAFF
TGCGCCAGCAGCTTGACAGGGGGATCTGAAGCTTTCTTT
>TRBV7-9|NA|TRBJ1-2|few
CASSPRTDYGYTF
TGTGCCAGCAGCCCCAGGACAGACTATGGCTACACCTTC
>TRBV7-9|NA|TRBJ2-5|NA
CASSLGPGQETQYF
TGTGCCAGCAGCTTAGGTCCGGGGCAAGAGACCCAGTACTTC
>TRBV4-3|TRBD1|TRBJ2-1|few
CASSPIRQGRPDEQFF
TGCGCCAGCAGCCCTATTCGACAGGGCAGGCCAGATGAGCAGTTCTTC
>TRBV6-4|NA|TRBJ1-2|NA
CASSGADGYTF
TGTGCCAGCAGTGGGGCGGATGGCTACACCTTC
>TRBV6-2/TRBV6-3|NA|TRBJ2-1|NA
CATRTGLEQFF
TGTGCCACCAGAACCGGGCTTGAGCAGTTCTTC
>TRBV3-1|NA|TRBJ2-5|few
CASSLYRDPGRQETQYF
TGTGCCAGCAGCCTTTACCGGGACCCCGGGCGCCAAGAGACCCAGTACTTC
>TRBV12-3/TRBV12-4|NA|TRBJ2-1|NA
CASSHATELYNEQFF
TGTGCCAGCTCCCACGCGACGGAACTATACAATGAGCAGTTCTTC
>TRBV6-5|NA|TRBJ2-1|few
CASSYVGGDNEQFF
TGTGCCAGCAGTTACGTGGGAGGAGACAATGAGCAGTTCTTC
>TRBV29-1|NA|TRBJ1-2|few
CSVVGAANYGYTF
TGCAGCGTTGTTGGGGCAGCTAACTATGGCTACACCTTC
>TRBV29-1|NA|TRBJ2-3|many
CSVTISTDTQYF
TGCAGCGTGACTATCTCCACAGATACGCAGTATTTT
>TRBV29-1|NA|TRBJ2-7|many
CSVEVRLGSYEQYF
TGCAGCGTTGAAGTCCGGCTGGGATCCTACGAGCAGTACTTC
>TRBV7-9|NA|TRBJ2-7|many
CASSFSGYEQYF
TGTGCCAGCAGCTTCTCAGGGTACGAGCAGTACTTC
>TRBV15|NA|TRBJ2-3|NA
CATSRGVGASDTQYF
TGTGCCACCAGCAGAGGGGTGGGGGCATCAGATACGCAGTATTTT
>TRBV5-1|TRBD1|TRBJ2-7|few
CASSVGTGGYEQYF
TGCGCCAGCAGCGTCGGGACAGGGGGCTACGAGCAGTACTTC
>TRBV29-1|NA|TRBJ2-7|many
CSVQRSYEQYF
TGCAGCGTTCAGCGATCCTACGAGCAGTACTTC
>TRBV6-1|TRBD1|TRBJ1-5|NA
CASSRGQGNQPQHF
TGTGCCAGCAGCCGCGGACAGGGCAATCAGCCCCAGCATTTT
>TRBV7-6|NA|TRBJ2-2|NA
CASSPHENTGELFF
TGTGCCAGCAGCCCACACGAGAACACCGGGGAGCTGTTTTTT
>TRBV10-2|NA|TRBJ2-3|many
CASSESVGTGTDTQYF
TGCGCCAGCAGTGAGTCGGTAGGAACCGGCACAGATACGCAGTATTTT
>TRBV7-9|NA|TRBJ2-7|NA
CASSLMTSEQYF
TGTGCCAGCAGCTTAATGACGTCCGAGCAGTACTTC
>TRBV4-1|TRBD1|TRBJ2-7|few
CASSLLPGPGQAYEQYF
TGCGCCAGCAGCCTACTACCGGGCCCGGGACAGGCTTACGAGCAGTACTTC
>TRBV7-6|TRBD1|TRBJ2-1|few
CASSLPKQGEQFF
TGTGCCAGCAGCTTACCCAAACAGGGGGAGCAGTTCTTC